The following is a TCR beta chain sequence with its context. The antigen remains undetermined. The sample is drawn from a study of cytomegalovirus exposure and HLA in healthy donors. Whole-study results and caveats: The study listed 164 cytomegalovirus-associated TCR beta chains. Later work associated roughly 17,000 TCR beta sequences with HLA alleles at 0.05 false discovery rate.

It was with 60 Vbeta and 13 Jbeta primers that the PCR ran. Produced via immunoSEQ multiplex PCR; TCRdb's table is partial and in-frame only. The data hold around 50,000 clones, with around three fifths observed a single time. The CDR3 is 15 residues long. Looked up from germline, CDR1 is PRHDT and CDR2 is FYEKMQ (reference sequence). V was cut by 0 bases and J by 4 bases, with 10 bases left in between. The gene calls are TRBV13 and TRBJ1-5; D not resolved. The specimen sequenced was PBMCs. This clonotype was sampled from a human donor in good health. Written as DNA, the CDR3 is TGTGCCAGCAGCTTAGGTGGTCCCGGGAATCAGCCCCAGCATTTT. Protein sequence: CASSLGGPGNQPQHF.